These 22 T cell receptor beta chains originate from one sample sequenced in a study of T cells in Graves' hyperthyroidism and ophthalmopathy. Researchers took RNA transcripts and amplified the TCR beta CDR3 regions from them. TCR CDR3 regions were first amplified by RT-PCR with HTBI primers. Each CDR3 protein is one row after TCRdb ran MiXCR on the multiplex PCR reads. The sample gives hundreds of thousands of distinct CDR3 sequences, 14% of which show up once; around 12% is in the top ten. Sequences were obtained from blood. All receptors come from a woman between 45 and 60 years old with Graves' ophthalmopathy.

This clonotype was recorded a few times. V and J are TRBV4-1 and TRBJ2-4; TRBD2 is a possible D gene (6 bases). CDR3 length: 16 amino acids. Germline CDR1 and CDR2: MGHRA and YSYEKL. The V and J ends lost 2 bases and 5 bases respectively, with 16 bases between them. The CDR3: CASSQSLGGGQNIQYF. CDR3 in DNA: TGCGCCAGCAGCCAAAGCCTCGGGGGTGGACAAAACATTCAGTACTTC.

This clonotype was picked up many times. The chain combines TRBV29-1 with TRBJ2-5, with 8 nucleotides matching TRBD2. The germline V gene encodes CDR1 SQVTM and CDR2 ANQGSEA. Germline trimming cut 7 bases from V and 0 bases from J; bases unmatched to any gene: 13. The CDR3 is 16 residues long. The CDR3 DNA reads as TGCAGCGCCTCAGGATTAGCGGGGATGTACCAAGAGACCCAGTACTTC. Amino acid sequence: CSASGLAGMYQETQYF.

This clonotype was detected only a few times. This chain uses TRBV6-1 with TRBJ1-5; TRBD1 aligns across 10 bases. J gave up 4 bases and V 6 bases, and 3 bases lay outside the gene matches. The CDR3 contains 14 residues. Germline CDR1 reads MNHNS; CDR2 reads SASEGT. CDR3 bases: TGTGCCAGCAGAGGGACAGGGGAAAATCAGCCCCAGCATTTT. This encodes CASRGTGENQPQHF.

This clonotype was found many times. This sequence joins TRBV28 and TRBJ2-7, with a possible D match to TRBD2 (6 bases). V was pared by 2 bases and J by 3 bases, with 17 bases between. Germline lookup yields CDR1 MDHEN and CDR2 SYDVKM. CDR3 length equals 16 residues. The CDR3 DNA sequence: TGTGCCAGCAGTTTAGCCCCACGACTAGTGAGCTACGAGCAGTACTTC. Its translation is CASSLAPRLVSYEQYF.

This clonotype was detected only a few times. The chain joins TRBV20-1 to TRBJ2-1; 7 nucleotides line up with TRBD2. Trimming at V came to 2 bases and at J to 6 bases, leaving 7 bases not matched to a gene. This CDR3 is built from 14 residues. Germline CDR1 is DFQATT and CDR2 is SNEGSKA (reference sequence). In DNA form, the CDR3 reads TGCAGTGCTAGACGCCGCGGGAGCTGCAATGAGCAGTTCTTC. Its translation is CSARRRGSCNEQFF.

The gene calls are TRBV4-3 and TRBJ1-4, with D possibly matching TRBD1 (5 bases). V lost 2 bases to trimming and J lost 6 bases, with 19 bases between them. This CDR3 region has 17 residues. The germline V gene encodes CDR1 LGHNA and CDR2 YSLEER. This chain's CDR3 is CASSQIGDGAGDEKLFF. CDR3 nucleotide sequence: TGCGCCAGCAGCCAAATCGGGGACGGGGCCGGAGATGAAAAACTGTTTTTT.

This clonotype has more than one count but fewer than ten. This chain joins TRBV28 and TRBJ2-5, with 13 bases aligning to TRBD2. With V trimmed by 11 bases and J by 4 bases, 10 bases remained unmatched. Germline-derived CDR1 and CDR2 are MDHEN and SYDVKM. The CDR3 runs 15 residues. The CDR3 loop is CACSTSGRVRETQYF. In DNA form, the CDR3 reads TGTGCCTGCTCCACTAGCGGGAGGGTCAGAGAGACCCAGTACTTC.

This chain links TRBV9 with TRBJ2-4; TRBD1 aligns across 10 bases. Germline trimming cut 3 bases from V and 7 bases from J; bases unmatched to any gene: 1. The CDR3 sequence is 13 residues long. Germline assignment: CDR1 SGDLS and CDR2 YYNGEE. The CDR3 DNA sequence: TGTGCCAGCAGCGCGGGACAGGGGAACATTCAGTACTTC. Translated, it gives CASSAGQGNIQYF.

This clonotype showed up many times. The chain employs TRBV11-2 and TRBJ2-3, with TRBD2 matching over 9 bases. CDR3 size: 17 residues. Germline V gene data show CDR1 as SGHAT and CDR2 as FQNNGV. V lost 2 bases and J lost 3; bases outside the gene matches: 9. CDR3 in DNA: TGTGCCAGCAGCTTATTTGGGGCGGGAGGGAGTACAGATACGCAGTATTTT. Translation: CASSLFGAGGSTDTQYF.

This clonotype was recorded at least ten times. CDR3 residues: CAWSGGVITGELFF. The DNA of the CDR3 is TGTGCCTGGAGTGGAGGGGTCATAACCGGGGAGCTGTTTTTT. This sequence joins TRBV30 and TRBJ2-2, with D perhaps TRBD1 or TRBD2 (5 bases each). Trimming shortened V by 1 base and J by 5 bases, and 11 bases separated the two germline ends. The CDR3 extends over 14 amino acids. Germline V gives CDR1 GTSNPN, CDR2 SVGIG (reference sequence).

This sequence joins TRBV12-3 or TRBV12-4 and TRBJ1-4; the match to TRBD1 covers 11 bases. The CDR3 is 14 residues long. The junction had 7 bases not matched to a gene; V was cut back by 5 bases and J by 11 bases. The CDR3 nucleotides are TGTGCCAGCAGTCAAACGGGGACAGGGGGGAAACTGTTTTTT. This codes for CASSQTGTGGKLFF.

This clonotype was found a few times. This chain connects TRBV19 to TRBJ2-3; 9 positions match TRBD2. V lost 3 bases, J lost 12 bases, and 4 bases stayed unmatched. CDR1 LNHDA and CDR2 SQIVND come from the germline V gene (reference sequence). The CDR3 loop spans 12 amino acids. The CDR3: CASSILAGSQYF. The CDR3 DNA follows: TGTGCCAGTAGTATCCTAGCGGGAAGTCAGTATTTT.

The sample holds many counts of this clonotype. The genes are TRBV6-1 and TRBJ2-7; a possible D gene is TRBD1 (8 bases). This CDR3 comprises 17 residues. V was cut by 6 bases and J by 3 bases, with 24 bases left in between. The germline CDR1 and CDR2 sequences are MNHNS and SASEGT. The CDR3 spells CASRGQGAASGLYEQYF. The CDR3 region has the DNA TGTGCCAGCAGAGGGCAGGGGGCGGCTAGCGGACTCTACGAGCAGTACTTC.

The V and J genes are TRBV9 and TRBJ2-2; D remains unclear. Trimming cost V 4 bases and J 0 bases, with 10 bases left between them. This CDR3 is built from 15 residues. The germline V gene has CDR1 SGDLS and CDR2 YYNGEE. The CDR3 DNA is TGTGCCAGCAGCACTATCGGAACGAACACCGGGGAGCTGTTTTTT. Its protein product is CASSTIGTNTGELFF.

This clonotype occurred a few times. V and J are TRBV9 and TRBJ2-1; tentatively, D is TRBD1 or TRBD2 (5 bases each). Trimming took 0 bases from V and 10 from J, leaving 14 bases between them. Germline CDR1 SGDLS, CDR2 YYNGEE. The CDR3 contains 14 residues. CDR3 sequence: CASSVGDARREQFF. Written as DNA, the CDR3 is TGTGCCAGCAGCGTAGGGGACGCGCGTCGGGAGCAGTTCTTC.

In this sample, this clonotype turned up many times. CDR3 loop: CASSWTSGSSYNEQFF. The CDR3 region has the DNA TGCGCCAGCAGCTGGACTAGCGGGAGCTCCTACAATGAGCAGTTCTTC. This chain uses TRBV5-1 with TRBJ2-1, with 13 bases lining up with TRBD2. In germline, CDR1 is SGHRS, CDR2 YFSETQ. The CDR3 is 16 residues long. Unmatched junction bases numbered 0, after V lost 3 bases and J lost 0 bases. Together with reference TRBV5-1 and TRBJ2-1, the CDR3 gives the full variable domain: KAGVTQTPRYLIKTRGQQVTLSCSPISGHRSVSWYQQTPGQGLQFLFEYFSETQRNKGNFPGRFSGRQFSNSRSEMNVSTLELGDSALYLCASSWTSGSSYNEQFFGPGTRLTVL.

Comment on this clonotype: This CDR3 is missing its conserved last phenylalanine or tryptophan, likely due to a read error. The chain recombines TRBV6-9 with TRBJ2-1, with 12 bases matching TRBD2. CDR1 is MNHGY and CDR2 is SVAAGI in the germline V gene. The length of the CDR3 is 17 residues. The J segment lost 6 bases and the V segment lost 4 bases, leaving 10 bases of the junction unmatched. The CDR3 DNA follows: TGTGCCAGCAGTTCTCGGACGACTAGCGGGAGTTTCAATGAGCAGTTCTCC. Its protein product is CASSSRTTSGSFNEQFS.

This clonotype was recorded a few times. This chain connects TRBV9 to TRBJ1-4; D is perhaps TRBD1 (6 bases). The V end was cut by 0 bases, the J end by 7 bases, with 10 bases between. The germline V gene has CDR1 SGDLS and CDR2 YYNGEE. This CDR3 has 14 residues. The CDR3 sequence is CASSVGGGGEKLFF. Here the CDR3 DNA reads TGTGCCAGCAGCGTAGGGGGGGGCGGTGAAAAACTGTTTTTT.

A word on this clonotype: Without the conserved terminal phenylalanine or tryptophan, this CDR3 likely stems from a read error. The CDR3 loop reads CASSQEGQGFDTEAFS. CDR3 DNA: TGCGCCAGCAGCCAAGAGGGACAGGGGTTTGACACTGAAGCTTTCTCT. The rearrangement joins TRBV4-1 to TRBJ1-1, with TRBD1 identical over 10 bases. Germline CDR1 MGHRA, CDR2 YSYEKL. J was trimmed by 3 bases and V by 0 bases; bases with no gene match: 4. The CDR3 runs 16 residues.

This clonotype was picked up many times. This chain connects TRBV11-2 to TRBJ2-1, with 13 bases matching TRBD2. The CDR3 length is 17 residues. CDR1 and CDR2 from the germline V gene are SGHAT and FQNNGV. The J segment lost 3 bases and the V segment lost 2 bases, leaving 4 bases of the junction unmatched. CDR3 region: CASSLLGTSGIYNEQFF. The CDR3 region has the DNA TGTGCCAGCAGCTTACTAGGGACTAGCGGGATCTACAATGAGCAGTTCTTC.

This clonotype was detected many times. The chain uses TRBV6-1 and TRBJ2-3; TRBD1 matches 7 bases. The CDR3 loop spans 13 amino acids. Germline values: CDR1 MNHNS, CDR2 SASEGT. Unmatched junction bases numbered 5, after V lost 5 bases and J lost 6 bases. The CDR3 protein is CASSHRGVDTQYF. In DNA, the CDR3 is TGTGCCAGCAGTCACAGGGGAGTGGATACGCAGTATTTT.

The chain carries TRBV12-3 or TRBV12-4 and TRBJ2-5, with TRBD2 identical over 7 bases. The CDR3 sequence is 18 residues long. V lost 4 bases to trimming and J lost 5 bases; unmatched junction nucleotides: 19. CDR3 in DNA: TGTGCCAGCAGTTCCGCTATAGTGTGGCGGGAGACCGAGGAGACCCAGTACTTC. Protein sequence: CASSSAIVWRETEETQYF.